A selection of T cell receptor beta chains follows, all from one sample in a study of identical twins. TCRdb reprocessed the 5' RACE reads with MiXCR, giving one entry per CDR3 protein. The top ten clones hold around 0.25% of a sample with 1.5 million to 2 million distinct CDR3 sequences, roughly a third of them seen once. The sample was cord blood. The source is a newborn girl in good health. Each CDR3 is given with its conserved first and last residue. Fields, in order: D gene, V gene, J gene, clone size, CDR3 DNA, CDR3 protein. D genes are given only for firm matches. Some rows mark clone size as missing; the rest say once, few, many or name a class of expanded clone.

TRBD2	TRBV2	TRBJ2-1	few	TGTGCCAGCAGTGGGGACTATTACATTGAGCAGTTCTTC	CASSGDYYIEQFF
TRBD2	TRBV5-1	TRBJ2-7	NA	TGCGCCAGCATGCAGCGGGGGGGAGGATTCTACGAGCAGTACTTC	CASMQRGGGFYEQYF
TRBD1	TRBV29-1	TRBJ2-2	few	TGCAGCGGCCGACAGGGGTGGGGCGGGGAGCTGTTTTTT	CSGRQGWGGELFF
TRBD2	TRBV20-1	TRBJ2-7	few	TGCAGTGCTAGAGATATTCCAGCGGGGTTCTACGAGCAGTACTTC	CSARDIPAGFYEQYF
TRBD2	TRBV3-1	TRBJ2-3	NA	TGTGCCAGCAGCCAAATGCTAGCGGGGGGACGCGGCACAGATACGCAGTATTTT	CASSQMLAGGRGTDTQYF
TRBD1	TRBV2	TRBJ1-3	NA	TGTGCCACTCGGACAGGGGACTCTGGAAACACCATATATTTT	CATRTGDSGNTIYF
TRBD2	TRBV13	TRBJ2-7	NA	TGTGCCAGCAGCGGATACGGGACTATGCGGGGGGGAGGGAATGAGCAGTACTTC	CASSGYGTMRGGGNEQYF
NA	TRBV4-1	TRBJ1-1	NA	TGCGCCAGCAGCCAAGTGTCTGGTTACACTGAAGCTTTCTTT	CASSQVSGYTEAFF
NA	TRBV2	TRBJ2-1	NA	TGTGCCAGCGATCCTCCGCGGTCCAATGAGCAGTTCTTC	CASDPPRSNEQFF
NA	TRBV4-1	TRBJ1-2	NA	TGCGCCAGCAGCCATGTTCAGGGCACTAACTATGGCTACACCTTC	CASSHVQGTNYGYTF
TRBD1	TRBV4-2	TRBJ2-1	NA	TGTGCCAGCAGCCAGGCTGGAGACAGGGGAAGGAATGAGCAGTTCTTC	CASSQAGDRGRNEQFF
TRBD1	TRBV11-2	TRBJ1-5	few	TGTGCCAGCAGCTTAACCGGACAGGGTACCCAGCCCCAGCATTTT	CASSLTGQGTQPQHF
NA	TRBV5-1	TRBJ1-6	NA	TGCGCCAGCAGCTTGGAGTTCATAGGTATCAGGGGATTTCATTCACCCCTCCACTTT	CASSLEFIGIRGFHSPLHF
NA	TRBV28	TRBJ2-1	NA	TGTGCCAGCAGTTTATGGCGGGGAGACAATGAGCAGTTCTTC	CASSLWRGDNEQFF
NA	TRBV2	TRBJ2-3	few	TGTGCCAGCAGTCTGTCAGGGGGGTCGGGAACAGATACGCAGTATTTT	CASSLSGGSGTDTQYF
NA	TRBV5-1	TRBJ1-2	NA	TGCGCCAGCAGCGTATCTCCGGGACTCAACTATGGCTACACCTTC	CASSVSPGLNYGYTF
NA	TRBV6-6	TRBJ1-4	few	TGTGCCAGCAGTTACGCGGGGTACGATGAAAAACTGTTTTTT	CASSYAGYDEKLFF
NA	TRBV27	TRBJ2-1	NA	TGTGCCAGCAGTCTGCGGACGGGCAGCTCCTACAATGAGCAGTTCTTC	CASSLRTGSSYNEQFF
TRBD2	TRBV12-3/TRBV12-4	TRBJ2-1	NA	TGTGCCAGCAGTTTCGATAGGACTAGTGAGCAGTTCTTC	CASSFDRTSEQFF
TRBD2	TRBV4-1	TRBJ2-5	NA	TGCGCCAGCAGCGAACTAGCGGGGGTTCCCTCGGGCAATGAGCAGTACTTC	CASSELAGVPSGNEQYF
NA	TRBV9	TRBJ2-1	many	TGTGCCAGCAGCGACGCGGGACCCAGCATCAATGAGCAGTTCTTC	CASSDAGPSINEQFF
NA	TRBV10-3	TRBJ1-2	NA	TGTGCCATCAGTGACGGGTTTAACTATGGCTACACCTTC	CAISDGFNYGYTF
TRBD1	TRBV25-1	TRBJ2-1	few	TGTGCCAGCAGTGAATTCCCAACCGCGGGACAGGGGAAAGTGAATGAGCAGTTCTTC	CASSEFPTAGQGKVNEQFF
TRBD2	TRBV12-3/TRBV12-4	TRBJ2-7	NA	TGTGCCAGCAGTTTGGAGGGGACTAGCGGGAGTAGCGTCTACGAGCAGTACTTC	CASSLEGTSGSSVYEQYF
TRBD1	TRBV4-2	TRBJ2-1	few	TGTGCCAGTAGCCAAGAACTTGCTTCAGGGGGCGCGGTATACAATGAGCAGTTCTTC	CASSQELASGGAVYNEQFF
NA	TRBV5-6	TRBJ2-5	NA	TGTGCCAGCACCCTTTACGGACCCAGACGAGAGACCCAGTACTTC	CASTLYGPRRETQYF
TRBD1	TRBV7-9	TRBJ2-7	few	TGTGCCAGCAGCACGGGACAGGGCCGGTACGAGCAGTACTTC	CASSTGQGRYEQYF